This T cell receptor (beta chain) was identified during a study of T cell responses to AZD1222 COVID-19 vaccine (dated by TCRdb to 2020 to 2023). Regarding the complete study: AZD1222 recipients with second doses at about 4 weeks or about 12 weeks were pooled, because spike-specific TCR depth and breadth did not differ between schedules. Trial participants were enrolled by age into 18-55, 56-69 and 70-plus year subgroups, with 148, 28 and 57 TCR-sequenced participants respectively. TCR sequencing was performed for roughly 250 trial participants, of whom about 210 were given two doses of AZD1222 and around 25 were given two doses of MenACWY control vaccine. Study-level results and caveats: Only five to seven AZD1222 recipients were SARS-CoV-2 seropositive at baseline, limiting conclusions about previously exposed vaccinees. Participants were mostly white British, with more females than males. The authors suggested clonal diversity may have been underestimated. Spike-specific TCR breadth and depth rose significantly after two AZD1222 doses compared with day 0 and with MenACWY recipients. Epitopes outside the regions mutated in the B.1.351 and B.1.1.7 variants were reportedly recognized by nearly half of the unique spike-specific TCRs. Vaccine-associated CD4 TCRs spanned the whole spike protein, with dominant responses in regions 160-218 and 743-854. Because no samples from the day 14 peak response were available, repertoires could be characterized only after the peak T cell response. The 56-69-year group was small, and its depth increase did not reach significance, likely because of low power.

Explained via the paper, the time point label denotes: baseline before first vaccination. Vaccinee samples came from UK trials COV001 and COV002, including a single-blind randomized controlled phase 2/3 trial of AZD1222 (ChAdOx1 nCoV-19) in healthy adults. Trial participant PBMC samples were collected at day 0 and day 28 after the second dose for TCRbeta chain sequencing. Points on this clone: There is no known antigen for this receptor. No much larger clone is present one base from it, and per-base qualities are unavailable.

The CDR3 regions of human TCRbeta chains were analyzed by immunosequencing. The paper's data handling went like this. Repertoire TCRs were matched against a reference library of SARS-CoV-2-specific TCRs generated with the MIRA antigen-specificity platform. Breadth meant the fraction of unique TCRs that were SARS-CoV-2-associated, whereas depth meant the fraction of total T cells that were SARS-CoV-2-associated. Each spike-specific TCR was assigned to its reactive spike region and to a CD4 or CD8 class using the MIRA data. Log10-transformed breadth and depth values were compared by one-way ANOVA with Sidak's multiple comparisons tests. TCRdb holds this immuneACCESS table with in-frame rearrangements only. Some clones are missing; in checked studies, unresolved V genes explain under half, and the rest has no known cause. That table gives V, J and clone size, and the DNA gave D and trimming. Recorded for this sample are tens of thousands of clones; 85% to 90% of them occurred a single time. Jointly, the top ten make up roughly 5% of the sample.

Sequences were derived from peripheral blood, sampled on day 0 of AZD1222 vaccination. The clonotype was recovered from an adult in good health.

The nucleotide sequence is given as TGTGCCTGGAGTGTAATCAGGAACACCGGGGAGCTGTTTTTT. The encoded protein is CAWSVIRNTGELFF. This receptor chain uses TRBV30 and TRBJ2-2; the D gene assignment is ambiguous. The germline V gene (reference sequence) provides CDR1 GTSNPN and CDR2 SVGIG. Measured from the cysteine to the phenylalanine, the CDR3 is 14 residues long. The read is trimmed to its CDR3 DNA, 42 bases read in frame from base 1. The trim is 0 bases for V and 1 base for J, with a gap of 6 bases between the germline ends. The full variable domain, with segments outside the CDR3 supplied by the reference TRBV30 and TRBJ2-2 proteins, appears as SQTIHQWPATLVQPVGSPLSLECTVEGTSNPNLYWYRQAAGRGLQLLFYSVGIGQISSEVPQNLSASRPQDRQFILSSKKLLLSDSGFYLCAWSVIRNTGELFFGEGSRLTVL.